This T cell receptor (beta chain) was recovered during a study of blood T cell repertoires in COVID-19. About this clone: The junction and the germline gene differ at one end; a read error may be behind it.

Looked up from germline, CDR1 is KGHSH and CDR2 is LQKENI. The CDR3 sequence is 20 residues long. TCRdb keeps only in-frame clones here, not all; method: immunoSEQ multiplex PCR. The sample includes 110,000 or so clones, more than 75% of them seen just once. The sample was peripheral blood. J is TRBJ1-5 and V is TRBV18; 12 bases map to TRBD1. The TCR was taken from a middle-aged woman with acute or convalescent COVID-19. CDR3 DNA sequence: TGTGCCAGCCCACCACCGGGGGGGGACAGGGGGCTCTATAGCAATCAGCCCCAGCATTTT. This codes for CASPPPGGDRGLYSNQPQHF. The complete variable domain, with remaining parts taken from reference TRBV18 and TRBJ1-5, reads NAGVMQNPRHLVRRRGQEARLRCSPMKGHSHVYWYRQLPEEGLKFMVYLQKENIIDESGMPKERFSAEFPKEGPSILRIQQVVRGDSAAYFCASPPPGGDRGLYSNQPQHFGDGTRLSIL.